These 10 T cell receptor beta chains share one sample of origin, sequenced in a study of T cell responses to AZD1222 COVID-19 vaccine. Sequencing was performed with immunoSEQ multiplex PCR; in TCRdb, only in-frame clones are kept and a portion is missing. The sample has fewer than 100,000 clones; 87% are singletons. Source: peripheral blood, taken 28 days after the second AZD1222 dose. The receptors shown here come from an adult who received the AZD1222 COVID-19 vaccine.

V gene TRBV2 combines with J gene TRBJ2-5; possible D gene TRBD2, 7 bases. This CDR3 contains 15 residues. Germline V gene data show CDR1 as SNHLY and CDR2 as FYNNEI. Deletions cut 2 bases from V and 7 bases from J, with 17 bases between. The CDR3 DNA reads TGTGCCAGCAGTGAACAGGACCCAAGGGGGGGGACCCAGTACTTC. It codes for CASSEQDPRGGTQYF.

Only one count was recorded for this clone. The chain uses TRBV27 and TRBJ1-5; D uncertain. The CDR3 loop spans 16 amino acids. CDR1 and CDR2 (germline): MNHEY, SMNVEV (reference sequence). V was trimmed by 6 bases and J by 0 bases, leaving 15 bases between them. Here the CDR3 reads CASRSFRDSSNQPQHF. The DNA for the CDR3 is TGTGCCAGCAGATCATTTAGGGATTCTAGCAATCAGCCCCAGCATTTT.

The rearrangement links TRBV7-2 to TRBJ2-1, with TRBD2 as a possible D gene (6 bases). The CDR3 totals 15 residues. Germline V gene data show CDR1 as SGHTA and CDR2 as FQGNSA. The V end lost 4 bases, the J end lost 3 bases, and 13 bases lay between the germline ends. CDR3 region: CASSSEAGNYNEQFF. The DNA for the CDR3 is TGTGCCAGCAGCTCCGAAGCGGGTAACTACAATGAGCAGTTCTTC.

This clone was recorded once. Here the CDR3 DNA reads TGTGCCAGCAGCTTTCGTTGGGACAGTCCTAACAATGAGCAGTTCTTC. As protein: CASSFRWDSPNNEQFF. V is TRBV11-2 and J is TRBJ2-1, with 7 bases that match TRBD1. The J segment lost 5 bases and the V segment lost 3 bases, leaving 10 bases of the junction unmatched. Germline V gene sequence: CDR1 SGHAT, CDR2 FQNNGV. The CDR3 spans 16 residues. The full variable domain, completed using reference TRBV11-2 and TRBJ2-1, is EAGVAQSPRYKIIEKRQSVAFWCNPISGHATLYWYQQILGQGPKLLIQFQNNGVVDDSQLPKDRFSAERLKGVDSTLKIQPAKLEDSAVYLCASSFRWDSPNNEQFFGPGTRLTVL.

The rearrangement uses TRBV27 and TRBJ1-5, with a possible D match to TRBD1 (6 bases). The CDR3 contains 15 residues. Trimming pared 8 bases from V and 0 bases from J, leaving 14 bases between. CDR1 and CDR2 (germline): MNHEY, SMNVEV (reference sequence). The CDR3 nucleotides are TGTGCCAGCCGAGACCGGGGGCTTAGCAATCAGCCCCAGCATTTT. This codes for CASRDRGLSNQPQHF.

This chain connects TRBV5-4 to TRBJ2-5; 14 positions agree with TRBD2. The V and J ends lost 6 bases and 1 base, in that order; junction bases with no gene match: 8. The CDR3 spans 17 residues. The germline CDR1 and CDR2 sequences are SGHNT and YYREEE (reference sequence). This CDR3 reads CASTSGGLAGGQETQYF. The CDR3 coding sequence is TGTGCCAGCACCTCTGGAGGACTAGCGGGGGGCCAAGAGACCCAGTACTTC.

The rearrangement links TRBV7-6 to TRBJ2-7; D is unresolved. The CDR3 is 13 amino acids. With 2 bases removed from V and 2 bases from J, the gap between germline ends came to 7 bases. Germline-derived CDR1 and CDR2 are SGHVS and FNYEAQ. The CDR3 is CASSLRTAYEQYF. The DNA for the CDR3 is TGTGCCAGCAGCTTACGCACAGCCTACGAGCAGTACTTC.

The gene calls are TRBV5-1 and TRBJ1-1, with a weak D call TRBD1 (5 bases). Trimming left V 0 bases short and J 5 bases short, with 14 bases between. Germline CDR1 is SGHRS and CDR2 is YFSETQ. The CDR3 covers 15 residues. CDR3 sequence: CASSLDGGGETEAFF. In nucleotides, the CDR3 is TGCGCCAGCAGCTTGGACGGGGGTGGGGAAACTGAAGCTTTCTTT. Full variable domain (outside the CDR3, taken from reference TRBV5-1 and TRBJ1-1): KAGVTQTPRYLIKTRGQQVTLSCSPISGHRSVSWYQQTPGQGLQFLFEYFSETQRNKGNFPGRFSGRQFSNSRSEMNVSTLELGDSALYLCASSLDGGGETEAFFGQGTRLTVV.

The genes are TRBV28 and TRBJ1-5, with a possible D match to TRBD1 (6 bases). CDR1 and CDR2 from the germline V gene are MDHEN and SYDVKM. The CDR3 contains 14 residues. Deletions cut 6 bases from V and 6 bases from J, with 15 bases between. Here the CDR3 reads CASSTAQGFQPQHF. CDR3 in DNA: TGTGCCAGCAGCACTGCCCAGGGGTTTCAGCCCCAGCATTTT.

The gene calls are TRBV5-5 and TRBJ1-5; possibly TRBD1 for D (6 bases). Germline assignment: CDR1 SGHKS and CDR2 YYEKEE (reference sequence). This CDR3 has 14 residues. V was clipped by 4 bases and J by 7 bases, with 15 bases between them. Written as DNA, the CDR3 is TGTGCCAGCAGCGTCCACTCCGGGGGCCAGCCCCAGCATTTT. It codes for CASSVHSGGQPQHF.